This TCR beta chain was captured by sequencing in a study of CD8+CD57+ T cells in acquired aplastic anemia. The wider study: Isolated CD4+ and CD8+ cells, once sorted, yielded DNA averaging around 2.9 ug.

Germline V gene data show CDR1 as SGHTA and CDR2 as FQGTGA. The CDR3 is made up of 15 amino acids. The junction had 5 bases not matched to a gene; V was cut back by 3 bases and J by 2 bases. Genomic DNA served as template for TCR beta VDJ and CDR3 profiling. Via MiXCR, TCRdb re-called the reads, giving one row per CDR3 protein. Of about 150,000 distinct CDR3 sequences in the sample, just over 50% are singletons; the top ten hold about 12%. Study results and caveats: The study found no significant CD8+ Simpson's diversity difference between patients and controls. In common between the patients and the controls were more than 25 CD8+ CDR3 sequences.

On this clonotype: Its antigen remains unknown.

Individuals selected for sequencing had exhibited CD8+CD57+ cell expansion on flow cytometry. Sequencing was carried out using sorted CD4+, CD8+, or CD8+CD57+ T cells (not recorded which) from PBMCs. This clonotype was obtained from a human donor with aplastic anemia. This chain connects TRBV7-3 to TRBJ2-5; 8 bases line up with TRBD2. CDR3 sequence: CASSFWLAGQETQYF. Written as DNA, the CDR3 is TGTGCCAGCAGCTTTTGGCTAGCGGGTCAAGAGACCCAGTACTTC. The whole variable domain, remainder taken from reference TRBV7-3 and TRBJ2-5, is GAGVSQTPSNKVTEKGKYVELRCDPISGHTALYWYRQSLGQGPEFLIYFQGTGAADDSGLPNDRFFAVRPEGSVSTLKIQRTERGDSAVYLCASSFWLAGQETQYFGPGTRLLVL.